This TCR beta chain derives from a study of Tregs in tolerant kidney transplant recipients. Thawed PBMCs were FACS-sorted into unstimulated CD4+CD25+CD127- regulatory T cells, CD4+CD25- non-regulatory cells, CD4 and CD8 cells. Using immunoSEQ multiplex PCR, the repertoire was profiled, and TCRdb retains in-frame clones only, with some absent. The sample carries 60,000 to 70,000 clones, approximately 92% recorded once. CDR1 is MNHEY, CDR2 SMNVEV, per germline (reference sequence). Deletions cut 2 bases from V and 3 bases from J, with 13 bases between. This CDR3 is built from 15 residues. This sample comprised CD8+ T cells from blood, obtained before the transplant. This clonotype was obtained from a human donor who received a combined kidney and bone marrow transplant. This rearrangement joins TRBV27 to TRBJ1-2; D unclear. CDR3 coding DNA: TGTGCCAGCAGTTTAACGGAAGACAACTACTATGGCTACACCTTC. It specifies CASSLTEDNYYGYTF.